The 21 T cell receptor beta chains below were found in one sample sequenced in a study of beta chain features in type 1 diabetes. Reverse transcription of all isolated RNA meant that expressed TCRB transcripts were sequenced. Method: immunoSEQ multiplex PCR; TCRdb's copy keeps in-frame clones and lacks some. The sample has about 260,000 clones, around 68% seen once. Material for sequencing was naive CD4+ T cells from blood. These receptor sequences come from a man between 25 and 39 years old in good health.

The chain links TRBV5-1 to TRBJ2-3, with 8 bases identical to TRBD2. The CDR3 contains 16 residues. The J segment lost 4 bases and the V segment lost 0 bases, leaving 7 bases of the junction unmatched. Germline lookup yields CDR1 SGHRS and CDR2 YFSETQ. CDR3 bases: TGCGCCAGCAGCTTGGAGGCGCGGGGGGCATCAGATACGCAGTATTTT. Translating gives CASSLEARGASDTQYF.

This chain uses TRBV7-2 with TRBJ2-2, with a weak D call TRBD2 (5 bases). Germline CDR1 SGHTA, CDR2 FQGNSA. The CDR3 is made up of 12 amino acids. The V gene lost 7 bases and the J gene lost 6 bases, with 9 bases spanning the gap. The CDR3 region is CASNEGSGELFF. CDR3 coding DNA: TGTGCCAGCAACGAGGGATCCGGGGAGCTGTTTTTT. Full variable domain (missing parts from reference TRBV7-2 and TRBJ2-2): GAGVSQSPSNKVTEKGKDVELRCDPISGHTALYWYRQSLGQGLEFLIYFQGNSAPDKSGLPSDRFSAERTGGSVSTLTIQRTQQEDSAVYLCASNEGSGELFFGEGSRLTVL.

The CDR3 loop is CAWNLGTSNQPQHF. CDR3 nucleotide sequence: TGTGCCTGGAATCTGGGGACTAGCAATCAGCCCCAGCATTTT. V gene TRBV30 combines with J gene TRBJ1-5; possibly TRBD1 for D (5 bases). Germline CDR1 GTSNPN, CDR2 SVGIG (reference sequence). With 4 bases removed from V and 0 bases from J, the gap between germline ends came to 10 bases. The CDR3 sequence is 14 residues long.

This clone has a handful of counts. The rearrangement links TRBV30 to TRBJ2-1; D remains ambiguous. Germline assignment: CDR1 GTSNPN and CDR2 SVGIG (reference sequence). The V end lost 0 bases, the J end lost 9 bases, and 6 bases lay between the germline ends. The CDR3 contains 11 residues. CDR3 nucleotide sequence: TGTGCCTGGAGTGTAAACGCTGAGCAGTTCTTC. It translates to CAWSVNAEQFF.

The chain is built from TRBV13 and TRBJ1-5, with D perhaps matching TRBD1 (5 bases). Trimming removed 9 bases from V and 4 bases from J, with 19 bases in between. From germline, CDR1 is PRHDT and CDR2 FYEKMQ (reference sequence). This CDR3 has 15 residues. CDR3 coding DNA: TGTGCCAGTGCGACACGGGGTAAGGGGAATCAGCCCCAGCATTTT. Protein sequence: CASATRGKGNQPQHF.

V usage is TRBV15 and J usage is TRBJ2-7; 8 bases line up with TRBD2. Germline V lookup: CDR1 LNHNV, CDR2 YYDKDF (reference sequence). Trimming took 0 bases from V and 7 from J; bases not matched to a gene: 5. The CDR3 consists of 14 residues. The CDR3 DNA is TGTGCCACCAGCAGAGAAATAGCGGGGAGTGAGCAGTACTTC. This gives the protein CATSREIAGSEQYF.

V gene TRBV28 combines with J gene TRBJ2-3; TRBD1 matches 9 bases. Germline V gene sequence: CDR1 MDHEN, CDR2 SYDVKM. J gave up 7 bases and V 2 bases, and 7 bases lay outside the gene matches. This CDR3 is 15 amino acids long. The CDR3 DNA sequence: TGTGCCAGCAGTTTAGGGGGACAGGGATCGAATACGCAGTATTTT. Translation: CASSLGGQGSNTQYF.

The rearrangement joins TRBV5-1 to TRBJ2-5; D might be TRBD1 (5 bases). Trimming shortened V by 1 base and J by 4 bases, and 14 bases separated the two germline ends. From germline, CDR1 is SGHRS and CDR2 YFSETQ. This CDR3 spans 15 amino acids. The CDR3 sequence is CASSLSQGKGETQYF. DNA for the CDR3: TGCGCCAGCAGCTTGTCGCAGGGAAAGGGAGAGACCCAGTACTTC.

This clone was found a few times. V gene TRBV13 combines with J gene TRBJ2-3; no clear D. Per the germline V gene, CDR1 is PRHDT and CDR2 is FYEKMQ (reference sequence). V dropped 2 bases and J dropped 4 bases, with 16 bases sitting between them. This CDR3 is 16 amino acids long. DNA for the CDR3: TGTGCCAGCAGCTTAAGCGACTGGCCCCACTCAGATACGCAGTATTTT. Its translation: CASSLSDWPHSDTQYF.

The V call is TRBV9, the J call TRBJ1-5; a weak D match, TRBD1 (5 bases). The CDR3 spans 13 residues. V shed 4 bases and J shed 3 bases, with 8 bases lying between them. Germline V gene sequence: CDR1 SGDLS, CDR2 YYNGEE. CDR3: CASSKDINQPQHF. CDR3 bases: TGTGCCAGCAGCAAGGACATCAATCAGCCCCAGCATTTT.

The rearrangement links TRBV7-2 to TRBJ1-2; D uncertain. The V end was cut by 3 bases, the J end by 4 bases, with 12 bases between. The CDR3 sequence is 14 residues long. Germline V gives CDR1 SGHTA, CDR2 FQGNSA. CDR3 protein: CASSFDASSYGYTF. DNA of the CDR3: TGTGCCAGCAGCTTCGATGCCTCTAGCTATGGCTACACCTTC.

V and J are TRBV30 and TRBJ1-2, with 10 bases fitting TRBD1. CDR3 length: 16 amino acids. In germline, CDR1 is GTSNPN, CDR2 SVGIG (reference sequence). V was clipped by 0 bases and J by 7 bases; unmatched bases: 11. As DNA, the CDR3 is TGTGCCTGGAGTGTAACGTGGGACAGGGGATTTTCTGGCTACACCTTC. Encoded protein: CAWSVTWDRGFSGYTF.

CDR3 loop: CSVQGLDEKLFF. The DNA for the CDR3 is TGCAGCGTTCAGGGTTTGGATGAAAAACTGTTTTTT. The chain employs TRBV29-1 and TRBJ1-4, with D possibly being TRBD1 (5 bases). Trimming took off 5 bases at V and 6 bases at J, with 10 bases between the two ends. The V gene's germline CDR1 is SQVTM and CDR2 ANQGSEA. This CDR3 spans 12 amino acids. The full variable domain, rest sourced from reference TRBV29-1 and TRBJ1-4, is SAVISQKPSRDICQRGTSLTIQCQVDSQVTMMFWYRQQPGQSLTLIATANQGSEATYESGFVIDKFPISRPNLTFSTLTVSNMSPEDSSIYLCSVQGLDEKLFFGSGTQLSVL.

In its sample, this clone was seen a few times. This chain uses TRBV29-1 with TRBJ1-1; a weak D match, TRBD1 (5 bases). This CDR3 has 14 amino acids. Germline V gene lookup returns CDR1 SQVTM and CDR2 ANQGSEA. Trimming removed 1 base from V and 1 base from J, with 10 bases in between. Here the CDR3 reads CSVEGQRTNTEAFF. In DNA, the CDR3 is TGCAGCGTTGAAGGACAGAGGACGAACACTGAAGCTTTCTTT.

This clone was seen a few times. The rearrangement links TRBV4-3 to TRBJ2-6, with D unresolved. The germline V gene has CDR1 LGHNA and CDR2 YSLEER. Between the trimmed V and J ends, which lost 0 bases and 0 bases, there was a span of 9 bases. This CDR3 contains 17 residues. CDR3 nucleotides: TGCGCCAGCAGCCAAGATAGTACCTACTCTGGGGCCAACGTCCTGACTTTC. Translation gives CASSQDSTYSGANVLTF.

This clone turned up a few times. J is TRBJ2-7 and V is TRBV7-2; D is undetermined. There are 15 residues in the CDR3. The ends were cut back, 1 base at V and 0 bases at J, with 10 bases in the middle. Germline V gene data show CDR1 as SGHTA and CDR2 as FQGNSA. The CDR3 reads CASSLGRSNSYEQYF. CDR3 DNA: TGTGCCAGCAGCTTAGGGCGGAGTAACTCCTACGAGCAGTACTTC.

CDR3 residues: CASSELTSGAYNEQFF. The CDR3 nucleotides are TGTGCCAGCAGTGAGCTAACTAGCGGGGCTTACAATGAGCAGTTCTTC. The chain links TRBV25-1 to TRBJ2-1, with 10 bases fitting TRBD2. Trimming cost V 3 bases and J 4 bases; bases outside gene matches: 6. Germline lookup yields CDR1 MGHDK and CDR2 SYGVNS. The CDR3 is 16 amino acids.

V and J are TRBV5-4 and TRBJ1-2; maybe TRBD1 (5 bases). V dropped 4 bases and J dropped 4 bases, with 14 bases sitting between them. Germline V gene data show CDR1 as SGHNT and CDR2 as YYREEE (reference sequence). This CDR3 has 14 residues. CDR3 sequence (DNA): TGTGCCAGCAGCGGTAGTCAGGGACCCTATGGCTACACCTTC. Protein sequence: CASSGSQGPYGYTF.

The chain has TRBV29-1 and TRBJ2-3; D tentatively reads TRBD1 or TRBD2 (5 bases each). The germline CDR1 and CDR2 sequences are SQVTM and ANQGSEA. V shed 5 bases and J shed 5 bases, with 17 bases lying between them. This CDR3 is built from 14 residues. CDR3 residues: CSVPTVGTQDTQYF. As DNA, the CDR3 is TGCAGCGTTCCGACGGTCGGGACCCAAGATACGCAGTATTTT.

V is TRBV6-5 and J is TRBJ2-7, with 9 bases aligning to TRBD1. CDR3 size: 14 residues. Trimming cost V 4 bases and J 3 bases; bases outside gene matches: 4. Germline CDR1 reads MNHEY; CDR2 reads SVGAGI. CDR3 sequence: CASSWDRAYYEQYF. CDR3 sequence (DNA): TGTGCCAGCAGTTGGGACAGGGCCTACTACGAGCAGTACTTC.

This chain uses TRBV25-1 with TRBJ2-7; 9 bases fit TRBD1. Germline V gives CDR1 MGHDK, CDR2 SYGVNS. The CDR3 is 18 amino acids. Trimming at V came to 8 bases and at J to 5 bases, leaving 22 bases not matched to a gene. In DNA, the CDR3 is TGTGCCAGCCGCGTGAAGGCCCCGGGACAGGGATGTTGGGACGAGCAGTACTTC. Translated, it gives CASRVKAPGQGCWDEQYF.